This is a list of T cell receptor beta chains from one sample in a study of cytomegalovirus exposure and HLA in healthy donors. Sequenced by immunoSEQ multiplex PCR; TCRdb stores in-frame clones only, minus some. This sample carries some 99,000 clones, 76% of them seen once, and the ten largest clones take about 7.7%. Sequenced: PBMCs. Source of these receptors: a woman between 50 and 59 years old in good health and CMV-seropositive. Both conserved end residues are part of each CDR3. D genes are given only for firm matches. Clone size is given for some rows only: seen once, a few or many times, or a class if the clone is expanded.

CDR3aa: CASSPHQGGGPSYEQYF
CDR3nt: TGTGCCAGCAGCCCACACCAGGGGGGCGGACCTTCCTACGAGCAGTACTTC
j_gene: TRBJ2-7
v_gene: TRBV9
d_gene: .
abundance: once

CDR3aa: CASSSLLTVPYEQYF
CDR3nt: TGTGCCAGCAGCAGCCTCCTGACAGTACCCTACGAGCAGTACTTC
j_gene: TRBJ2-7
v_gene: TRBV5-6
d_gene: .
abundance: .

CDR3aa: CASRPPGGVTDTQYF
CDR3nt: TGTGCCAGCAGACCCCCGGGAGGGGTAACAGATACGCAGTATTTT
j_gene: TRBJ2-3
v_gene: TRBV7-2
d_gene: TRBD2
abundance: .

CDR3aa: CASSLAQGPQETQYF
CDR3nt: TGTGCCAGCAGCTTAGCGCAGGGGCCTCAAGAGACCCAGTACTTC
j_gene: TRBJ2-5
v_gene: TRBV7-9
d_gene: .
abundance: .

CDR3aa: CASSPGTAYEQYF
CDR3nt: TGTGCCAGCAGCCCCGGGACAGCCTACGAGCAGTACTTC
j_gene: TRBJ2-7
v_gene: TRBV6-1
d_gene: TRBD1
abundance: .

CDR3aa: CATSRVEWGASYEQYF
CDR3nt: TGTGCCACCAGCAGAGTTGAGTGGGGAGCCTCCTACGAGCAGTACTTC
j_gene: TRBJ2-7
v_gene: TRBV15
d_gene: .
abundance: .

CDR3aa: CASSLEQIEKLFF
CDR3nt: TGTGCCAGCAGCTTGGAACAGATTGAAAAACTGTTTTTT
j_gene: TRBJ1-4
v_gene: TRBV5-5
d_gene: .
abundance: .

CDR3aa: CATSSPNYNEQFF
CDR3nt: TGTGCCACCAGCAGCCCAAACTACAATGAGCAGTTCTTC
j_gene: TRBJ2-1
v_gene: TRBV15
d_gene: .
abundance: .

CDR3aa: CASTVVNYGYTF
CDR3nt: TGTGCCAGCACTGTCGTTAACTATGGCTACACCTTC
j_gene: TRBJ1-2
v_gene: TRBV2
d_gene: .
abundance: .

CDR3aa: CASSVVVLAGTTDTQYF
CDR3nt: TGTGCCAGCAGCGTAGTAGTACTAGCGGGGACGACAGATACGCAGTATTTT
j_gene: TRBJ2-3
v_gene: TRBV9
d_gene: TRBD2
abundance: once

CDR3aa: CASSPPSGMADTQYF
CDR3nt: TGTGCCAGCAGCCCCCCTAGCGGGATGGCAGATACGCAGTATTTT
j_gene: TRBJ2-3
v_gene: TRBV13
d_gene: TRBD2
abundance: few

CDR3aa: CASGGTVPRPLHF
CDR3nt: TGTGCCTCGGGGGGGACTGTCCCAAGGCCCCTCCACTTT
j_gene: TRBJ1-6
v_gene: TRBV10-3
d_gene: .
abundance: once

CDR3aa: CASSLKGGPYYGYTF
CDR3nt: TGTGCCAGCAGTTTAAAGGGGGGGCCGTACTATGGCTACACCTTC
j_gene: TRBJ1-2
v_gene: TRBV27
d_gene: .
abundance: .

CDR3aa: CASTPPGRDLRNTIYF
CDR3nt: TGTGCCAGTACCCCCCCGGGAAGGGATTTAAGGAACACCATATATTTT
j_gene: TRBJ1-3
v_gene: TRBV19
d_gene: .
abundance: .

CDR3aa: CASRETPGGAQYF
CDR3nt: TGTGCCAGCAGAGAGACCCCGGGGGGGGCCCAGTACTTC
j_gene: TRBJ2-5
v_gene: TRBV7-8
d_gene: TRBD2
abundance: .

CDR3aa: CASSKRRAKLEDNSPLHF
CDR3nt: TGTGCCAGCAGCAAAAGGCGGGCTAAACTGGAAGATAATTCACCCCTCCACTTT
j_gene: TRBJ1-6
v_gene: TRBV21-1
d_gene: .
abundance: .

CDR3aa: CASSLGTGAGGNEQYF
CDR3nt: TGTGCCAGCAGCTTAGGGACGGGTGCGGGGGGGAACGAGCAGTACTTC
j_gene: TRBJ2-7
v_gene: TRBV7-2
d_gene: TRBD2
abundance: .

CDR3aa: CASSRIRGLNEQFF
CDR3nt: TGTGCCAGCAGCCGTATCCGAGGGCTCAATGAGCAGTTCTTC
j_gene: TRBJ2-1
v_gene: TRBV7-2
d_gene: .
abundance: .

CDR3aa: CASSPILLAGESEQYF
CDR3nt: TGTGCCAGCAGCCCGATCCTACTAGCGGGAGAATCCGAGCAGTACTTC
j_gene: TRBJ2-7
v_gene: TRBV5-4
d_gene: TRBD2
abundance: few

CDR3aa: CASSQSRDRVPGELFF
CDR3nt: TGCGCCAGCAGTCAATCGAGGGACAGGGTACCCGGGGAGCTGTTTTTT
j_gene: TRBJ2-2
v_gene: TRBV23-1
d_gene: TRBD1
abundance: .

CDR3aa: CASSLGDRGQLETQYF
CDR3nt: TGTGCCAGCAGCTTAGGAGACAGGGGGCAGTTGGAGACCCAGTACTTC
j_gene: TRBJ2-5
v_gene: TRBV7-9
d_gene: TRBD1
abundance: .

CDR3aa: CASSYSMGHNYGYTF
CDR3nt: TGTGCCAGCAGTTACTCGATGGGGCATAACTATGGCTACACCTTC
j_gene: TRBJ1-2
v_gene: TRBV6-5
d_gene: .
abundance: .

CDR3aa: CSVAGGSGANVLTF
CDR3nt: TGCAGCGTTGCGGGGGGTAGCGGGGCCAACGTCCTGACTTTC
j_gene: TRBJ2-6
v_gene: TRBV29-1
d_gene: TRBD2
abundance: .

CDR3aa: CASSPTGYSNQPQHF
CDR3nt: TGTGCCAGCAGCCCGACAGGGTATAGCAATCAGCCCCAGCATTTT
j_gene: TRBJ1-5
v_gene: TRBV9
d_gene: TRBD1
abundance: .

CDR3aa: CASRRERGANEQFF
CDR3nt: TGTGCCAGCAGGCGTGAACGGGGGGCCAATGAGCAGTTCTTC
j_gene: TRBJ2-1
v_gene: TRBV2
d_gene: .
abundance: .

CDR3aa: CASSSDGGAFF
CDR3nt: TGTGCCAGCAGCTCGGACGGCGGGGCTTTCTTT
j_gene: TRBJ1-1
v_gene: TRBV5-6
d_gene: .
abundance: .

CDR3aa: CASTIGLAGAYEQYF
CDR3nt: TGTGCCAGCACCATAGGACTAGCGGGAGCTTACGAGCAGTACTTC
j_gene: TRBJ2-7
v_gene: TRBV7-2
d_gene: TRBD2
abundance: .

CDR3aa: CASSLDRGAWTEAFF
CDR3nt: TGTGCCAGCAGCTTGGACCGGGGGGCTTGGACTGAAGCTTTCTTT
j_gene: TRBJ1-1
v_gene: TRBV7-2
d_gene: .
abundance: .

CDR3aa: CASSDFPNNSPLHF
CDR3nt: TGTGCCAGCAGTGACTTCCCTAATAATTCACCCCTCCACTTT
j_gene: TRBJ1-6
v_gene: TRBV6-1
d_gene: .
abundance: few

CDR3aa: CAISESGLAPSGELFF
CDR3nt: TGTGCCATCAGTGAGTCTGGACTAGCGCCTTCCGGGGAGCTGTTTTTT
j_gene: TRBJ2-2
v_gene: TRBV10-3
d_gene: TRBD2
abundance: .

CDR3aa: CASSAMSVSGNEQFF
CDR3nt: TGTGCCAGCAGCGCAATGTCGGTTAGCGGGAATGAGCAGTTCTTC
j_gene: TRBJ2-1
v_gene: TRBV9
d_gene: TRBD2
abundance: .

CDR3aa: CASSLGQVGSGNTIYF
CDR3nt: TGTGCCAGCAGCCTGGGACAGGTCGGATCTGGAAACACCATATATTTT
j_gene: TRBJ1-3
v_gene: TRBV7-8
d_gene: TRBD1
abundance: .

CDR3aa: CASSSDRGGADTQYF
CDR3nt: TGCGCCAGCAGCTCAGACAGGGGTGGAGCAGATACGCAGTATTTT
j_gene: TRBJ2-3
v_gene: TRBV5-1
d_gene: TRBD1
abundance: .

CDR3aa: CASSFAGQTYEQYF
CDR3nt: TGTGCCAGCAGTTTTGCGGGACAGACCTACGAGCAGTACTTC
j_gene: TRBJ2-7
v_gene: TRBV27
d_gene: .
abundance: .

CDR3aa: CASRAGWMNTEAFF
CDR3nt: TGTGCCAGCCGGGCGGGATGGATGAACACTGAAGCTTTCTTT
j_gene: TRBJ1-1
v_gene: TRBV11-2
d_gene: .
abundance: few

CDR3aa: CASSEKRPTNEQFF
CDR3nt: TGCGCCAGCAGTGAGAAGAGGCCAACCAATGAGCAGTTCTTC
j_gene: TRBJ2-1
v_gene: TRBV10-1
d_gene: .
abundance: .

CDR3aa: CASSPGSLYGYTF
CDR3nt: TGTGCCAGCAGTCCCGGGTCCCTTTATGGCTACACCTTC
j_gene: TRBJ1-2
v_gene: TRBV5-4
d_gene: .
abundance: .

CDR3aa: CASSYGTGGTDTQYF
CDR3nt: TGTGCCAGCAGTTACGGGACAGGGGGCACAGATACGCAGTATTTT
j_gene: TRBJ2-3
v_gene: TRBV28
d_gene: TRBD1
abundance: .

CDR3aa: CASSQAEEQETQYF
CDR3nt: TGCGCCAGCAGCCAAGCAGAGGAACAAGAGACCCAGTACTTC
j_gene: TRBJ2-5
v_gene: TRBV4-1
d_gene: .
abundance: .

CDR3aa: CASSPGLAVNTGELFF
CDR3nt: TGTGCCAGCAGTCCGGGACTAGCGGTGAACACCGGGGAGCTGTTTTTT
j_gene: TRBJ2-2
v_gene: TRBV27
d_gene: TRBD2
abundance: .

CDR3aa: CASSLEQGDTEAFF
CDR3nt: TGTGCCAGCAGCTTAGAGCAGGGTGACACTGAAGCTTTCTTT
j_gene: TRBJ1-1
v_gene: TRBV7-9
d_gene: .
abundance: .

CDR3aa: CASSRDASGGGEQFF
CDR3nt: TGTGCCAGTAGTCGTGATGCTAGCGGTGGGGGGGAGCAGTTCTTC
j_gene: TRBJ2-1
v_gene: TRBV19
d_gene: TRBD2
abundance: .